These 28 T cell receptor beta chains were sequenced from one sample in a study of regulatory T cells in long-lasting Graves disease. HTBI primers from iRepertoire and Arm-PCR of CDR3 regions yielded the TCR beta libraries. TCRdb fed the multiplex PCR reads into MiXCR, producing one record per CDR3 protein. The repertoire holds around 500,000 distinct CDR3 sequences, with around an eighth as singletons. As for time point: newly diagnosed GD, antithyroid drugs for less than 3 months. PBMC-derived RNA was used for the TCR library. The same data also contributed to another study, on T cells in Graves' hyperthyroidism and ophthalmopathy.

The sequenced sample was peripheral blood mononuclear cells (PBMCs), obtained at new diagnosis, from a patient treated with antithyroid drugs. These receptors were collected from a man aged 30 to 39 with Graves disease.

Many counts were recorded for this clonotype. The CDR3 sequence is CATSDLTSGSVTGELFF. The CDR3 nucleotides read TGTGCCACCAGTGATTTGACTAGCGGGAGTGTCACCGGGGAGCTGTTTTTT. The rearrangement links TRBV24-1 to TRBJ2-2; 11 nucleotides align to TRBD2. V lost 0 bases, J lost 4 bases, and 3 bases stayed unmatched. Germline CDR1 is KGHDR and CDR2 is SFDVKD. There are 17 residues in the CDR3.

This clonotype was seen repeatedly, ten times or more. The chain links TRBV12-3 or TRBV12-4 to TRBJ1-1; D gene uncertain. The CDR3 spans 14 residues. V was clipped by 7 bases and J by 1 base, with 13 bases between them. CDR3 amino acids: CASKRDPGNTEAFF. Here the CDR3 DNA reads TGTGCCAGCAAGAGAGACCCCGGGAACACTGAAGCTTTCTTT.

There are many counts of this clonotype. The V gene is TRBV15, the J gene TRBJ2-3; TRBD1 is a possible D gene (6 bases). Germline CDR1 and CDR2: LNHNV and YYDKDF (reference sequence). The V gene lost 0 bases and the J gene lost 0 bases, with 10 bases spanning the gap. The CDR3 extends over 16 amino acids. The CDR3 loop reads CATSREGGLSTDTQYF. The CDR3 DNA follows: TGTGCCACCAGCAGAGAAGGGGGTCTGAGCACAGATACGCAGTATTTT.

This clonotype was detected many times. The J gene is TRBJ2-1, the V gene TRBV29-1; TRBD2 matches 15 bases. This CDR3 spans 20 amino acids. Germline CDR1 is SQVTM and CDR2 is ANQGSEA. V trimming: 5 bases; J trimming: 10 bases; junction bases outside the gene matches: 24. In DNA form, the CDR3 reads TGCAGCGTTACAGGGGGACTAGCGGGAGGTACGGCAGGGGGAATCAGGGAGCAGTTCTTC. Amino acids: CSVTGGLAGGTAGGIREQFF.

This clonotype was observed at least ten times. This chain uses TRBV10-1 with TRBJ2-3, with D possibly being TRBD1 or TRBD2 (6 bases each). The CDR3 totals 16 residues. The V gene lost 3 bases and the J gene lost 3 bases, with 16 bases spanning the gap. Germline values: CDR1 WNHNN, CDR2 SYGVQD (reference sequence). In nucleotides, the CDR3 is TGCGCCAGCAGTGATCCACACCGAGGGGGGACAGATACGCAGTATTTT. Its protein is CASSDPHRGGTDTQYF.

Ten or more counts support this clonotype. The chain has TRBV29-1 and TRBJ1-5; no definite D call. Germline CDR1 is SQVTM and CDR2 is ANQGSEA. The CDR3 loop spans 10 amino acids. V gave up 5 bases and J gave up 4 bases, with 3 bases separating them. The CDR3 spells CSVLNQPQHF. The DNA for the CDR3 is TGCAGCGTTCTAAATCAGCCCCAGCATTTT.

This clonotype was counted ten times or more. This chain joins TRBV24-1 and TRBJ2-2, with TRBD2 as a possible D gene (6 bases). CDR1 and CDR2 from the germline V gene are KGHDR and SFDVKD. This CDR3 region has 14 residues. V was cut by 2 bases and J by 4 bases, with 7 bases left in between. The CDR3 is CATSDSGGTGELFF. The DNA of the CDR3 is TGTGCCACCAGTGATTCCGGGGGCACCGGGGAGCTGTTTTTT.

In this sample, this clonotype turned up a few times. The chain links TRBV24-1 to TRBJ2-7; D is possibly TRBD1 (5 bases). The CDR3 spans 14 residues. Deletions cut 3 bases from V and 4 bases from J, with 12 bases between. CDR1 KGHDR and CDR2 SFDVKD come from the germline V gene. DNA of the CDR3: TGTGCCACCAGTGATCCCGGACACAATTACGAGCAGTACTTC. It is translated as CATSDPGHNYEQYF.

V usage is TRBV5-1 and J usage is TRBJ2-3, with D tentatively TRBD1 or TRBD2 (5 bases each). The germline V gene encodes CDR1 SGHRS and CDR2 YFSETQ. Trimming took 2 bases from V and 0 from J, leaving 13 bases between them. The CDR3 loop spans 16 amino acids. The CDR3 DNA reads TGCGCCAGCAGCTTCGAAGGGGCGGGCAGCACAGATACGCAGTATTTT. Translation gives CASSFEGAGSTDTQYF.

This clonotype showed up many times. The chain uses TRBV2 and TRBJ2-7, with TRBD2 as a possible D gene (6 bases). V was pared by 6 bases and J by 4 bases, with 16 bases between. CDR1 SNHLY and CDR2 FYNNEI come from the germline V gene. This CDR3 contains 14 residues. The CDR3 protein is CASSGERGIYEQYF. CDR3 in DNA: TGTGCCAGCAGCGGCGAACGCGGGATATACGAGCAGTACTTC.

There are many counts of this clonotype. The chain is built from TRBV27 and TRBJ2-3; 7 bases are shared with TRBD1. The ends lost 5 bases at V and 4 bases at J; junction bases unmatched: 3. This CDR3 comprises 13 residues. Germline V gene lookup returns CDR1 MNHEY and CDR2 SMNVEV (reference sequence). The CDR3 region is CASSRQGADTQYF. The DNA for the CDR3 is TGTGCCAGCAGTCGACAGGGCGCAGATACGCAGTATTTT.

Remarks on this clonotype: Possible read error: a much larger clone is one base away. V and J are TRBV12-3 or TRBV12-4 and TRBJ2-5; D is possibly TRBD1 or TRBD2 (6 bases each). This CDR3 spans 14 amino acids. The V end was cut by 5 bases, the J end by 10 bases, with 20 bases between. The CDR3 protein is CASSPRGRGEIQYF. CDR3 coding DNA: TGTGCCAGCAGTCCGCGGGGCAGGGGAGAAATCCAGTACTTC.

This clonotype was seen many times. Written as DNA, the CDR3 is TGTGCCAGTAGTATTATGGAGGGATGGCGCAATCAGCCCCAGCATTTT. Translation: CASSIMEGWRNQPQHF. V gene TRBV19 combines with J gene TRBJ1-5; D not certain. V was shortened by 3 bases and J by 2 bases, with 14 bases between the two germline ends. The CDR3 is made up of 16 amino acids. Per germline, CDR1 LNHDA and CDR2 SQIVND (reference sequence).

V and J are TRBV20-1 and TRBJ2-5, with D perhaps matching TRBD1 or TRBD2 (5 bases each). The germline V gene encodes CDR1 DFQATT and CDR2 SNEGSKA (reference sequence). This CDR3 contains 15 residues. The ends were cut back, 4 bases at V and 2 bases at J, with 17 bases in the middle. The CDR3 bases are TGCAGTGCTAAGGGACGTAGCGACGCTCAAGAGACCCAGTACTTC. It translates to CSAKGRSDAQETQYF.

The V gene is TRBV12-3 or TRBV12-4, the J gene TRBJ2-7; 11 bases align to TRBD2. The trim removed 6 bases at V and 4 bases at J, leaving 8 bases unmatched. The CDR3 totals 15 residues. The chain's CDR3 is CASSPLAGGAYEQYF. The CDR3, as DNA: TGTGCCAGCAGCCCGCTAGCGGGAGGAGCTTACGAGCAGTACTTC.

This clonotype came up many times. V gene TRBV7-8 combines with J gene TRBJ2-7; 9 nucleotides match TRBD2. Trimming removed 5 bases from V and 7 bases from J; junction bases left unmatched: 6. Germline V CDR1 and CDR2: SGHVS, FQNEAQ. This CDR3 is built from 13 residues. In DNA, the CDR3 is TGTGCCAGCAGCCCCTTTAGCGGGAGAGAGCAGTACTTC. Protein product: CASSPFSGREQYF.

CDR3 loop: CAWSDPPNQPQHF. CDR3 DNA sequence: TGTGCCTGGAGTGACCCTCCGAATCAGCCCCAGCATTTT. This chain connects TRBV30 to TRBJ1-5; D gene ambiguous. Germline loops: CDR1 GTSNPN, CDR2 SVGIG (reference sequence). V was clipped by 1 base and J by 4 bases, with 8 bases between them. CDR3 length: 13 amino acids.

This clonotype was picked up a small number of times. This sequence joins TRBV5-1 and TRBJ2-5; TRBD1 agrees at 8 bases. The CDR3 totals 16 residues. The ends lost 0 bases at V and 5 bases at J; junction bases unmatched: 9. Germline loops: CDR1 SGHRS, CDR2 YFSETQ. CDR3 region: CASSLGNHRGRETQYF. In DNA, the CDR3 is TGCGCCAGCAGCTTGGGGAACCACAGGGGGAGGGAGACCCAGTACTTC.

The sample holds many counts of this clonotype. The gene calls are TRBV20-1 and TRBJ2-3, with a possible D match to TRBD1 (5 bases). Germline V CDR1 and CDR2: DFQATT, SNEGSKA (reference sequence). The CDR3 consists of 12 residues. V was trimmed by 6 bases and J by 2 bases, leaving 9 bases between them. The CDR3 reads CSADSDTDTQYF. The DNA of the CDR3 is TGCAGTGCCGACAGCGACACAGATACGCAGTATTTT.

As concerns this clonotype: A much more abundant neighbour one base away suggests this may be a read error. The V and J genes are TRBV7-2 and TRBJ1-4; no clear D gene. Looked up from germline, CDR1 is SGHTA and CDR2 is FQGNSA. V was cut by 1 base and J by 5 bases, with 8 bases left in between. The length of the CDR3 is 14 residues. The CDR3 nucleotides are TGTACCAGCAGCTTAGGGACTGTGAATGAAAAACTGTTTTTT. This codes for CTSSLGTVNEKLFF.

This clonotype showed up many times. The rearrangement joins TRBV27 to TRBJ2-6, with D uncertain. The CDR3 is made up of 15 amino acids. The V gene's germline CDR1 is MNHEY and CDR2 SMNVEV (reference sequence). V was cut by 1 base and J by 0 bases, with 4 bases left in between. CDR3 region: CASSLLGSGANVLTF. CDR3 sequence (DNA): TGTGCCAGCAGTTTATTGGGCTCTGGGGCCAACGTCCTGACTTTC.

The chain has TRBV20-1 and TRBJ1-2; D is ambiguous. Germline lookup yields CDR1 DFQATT and CDR2 SNEGSKA (reference sequence). This CDR3 contains 13 residues. Trimming removed 0 bases from V and 4 bases from J, with 9 bases in between. The CDR3 region is CSAREGSFYGYTF. CDR3 DNA: TGCAGTGCTAGAGAGGGAAGTTTCTATGGCTACACCTTC.

This clonotype was seen repeatedly, ten times or more. The chain joins TRBV10-3 to TRBJ2-7; unclear D gene. The CDR3 runs 11 residues. The V gene lost 10 bases and the J gene lost 4 bases, with 11 bases spanning the gap. The germline V gene encodes CDR1 ENHRY and CDR2 SYGVKD. The CDR3 sequence is CATTDRYEQYF. CDR3 nucleotides: TGTGCCACCACGGACCGTTACGAGCAGTACTTC.

This clonotype has a count of ten or more. J is TRBJ2-1 and V is TRBV27, with D possibly TRBD2 on 5 matching bases. Trimming took 2 bases from V and 10 from J, leaving 15 bases between them. The CDR3 has 14 residues. Per germline, CDR1 MNHEY and CDR2 SMNVEV (reference sequence). The CDR3 loop is CASSLSGRRREQFF. The CDR3 DNA reads as TGTGCCAGCAGTTTAAGCGGTCGTAGGAGGGAGCAGTTCTTC.

The J gene is TRBJ2-7, the V gene TRBV27; 12 bases align to TRBD2. After removal of 7 bases from V and 2 bases from J, the junction contained 9 bases not matched to a gene. This CDR3 is 16 amino acids long. Germline loops: CDR1 MNHEY, CDR2 SMNVEV (reference sequence). The DNA for the CDR3 is TGTGCCAGCAAAATGCTAGCGGGAGGGGGTCCCTACGAGCAGTACTTC. Translation gives CASKMLAGGGPYEQYF.

This clonotype was observed many times. The chain has TRBV2 and TRBJ2-1, with unresolved D. Deletions cut 6 bases from V and 8 bases from J, with 14 bases between. CDR1 is SNHLY and CDR2 is FYNNEI in the germline V gene. CDR3 length: 13 residues. This CDR3 reads CASRVSQTYEQFF. CDR3 coding DNA: TGTGCCAGCAGGGTTTCACAGACTTATGAGCAGTTCTTC.

Here the CDR3 DNA reads TGTGCCAGCACCCGGGACCTCCAAGAGACCCAGTACTTC. Its translation is CASTRDLQETQYF. The genes are TRBV6-1 and TRBJ2-5; D assignment may be TRBD1 or TRBD2 (5 bases each). Germline V lookup: CDR1 MNHNS, CDR2 SASEGT. This CDR3 comprises 13 residues. V lost 7 bases to trimming and J lost 1 base, with 10 bases between them.

This clonotype has only a few counts. The genes are TRBV7-2 and TRBJ2-6; the D is unclear. V was trimmed by 2 bases and J by 4 bases, leaving 12 bases between them. This CDR3 has 16 amino acids. Germline assignment: CDR1 SGHTA and CDR2 FQGNSA. The CDR3 reads CASSLTVWAGANVLTF. The CDR3 nucleotides read TGTGCCAGCAGCTTAACGGTTTGGGCCGGGGCCAACGTCCTGACTTTC.